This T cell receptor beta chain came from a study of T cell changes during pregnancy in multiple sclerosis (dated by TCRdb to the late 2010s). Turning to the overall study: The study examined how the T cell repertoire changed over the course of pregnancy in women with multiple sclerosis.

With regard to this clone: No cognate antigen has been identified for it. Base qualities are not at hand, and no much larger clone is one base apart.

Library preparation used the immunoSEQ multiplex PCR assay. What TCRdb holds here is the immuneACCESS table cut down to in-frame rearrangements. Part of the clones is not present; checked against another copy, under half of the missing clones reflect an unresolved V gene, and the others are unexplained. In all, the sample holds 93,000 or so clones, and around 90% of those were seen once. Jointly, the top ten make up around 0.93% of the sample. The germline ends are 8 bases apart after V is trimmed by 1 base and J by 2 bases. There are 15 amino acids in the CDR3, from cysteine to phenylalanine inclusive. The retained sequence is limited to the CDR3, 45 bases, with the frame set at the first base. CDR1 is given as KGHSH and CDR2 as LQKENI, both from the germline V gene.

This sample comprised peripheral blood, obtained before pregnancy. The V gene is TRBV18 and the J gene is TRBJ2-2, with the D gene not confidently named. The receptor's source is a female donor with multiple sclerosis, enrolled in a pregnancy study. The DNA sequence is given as TGTGCCAGCTCACCACAAAACAGTAACACCGGGGAGCTGTTTTTT. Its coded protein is CASSPQNSNTGELFF. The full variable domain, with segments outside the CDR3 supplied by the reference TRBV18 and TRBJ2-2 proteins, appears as NAGVMQNPRHLVRRRGQEARLRCSPMKGHSHVYWYRQLPEEGLKFMVYLQKENIIDESGMPKERFSAEFPKEGPSILRIQQVVRGDSAAYFCASSPQNSNTGELFFGEGSRLTVL.